These 31 T cell receptor beta chains were sequenced from one sample in a study of PD-1 blockade in classical Hodgkin lymphoma. The time point here: cycle 4 day 1 (C4D1), after 5 to 7 weeks of nivolumab. All patients experienced relapse after autologous stem cell transplantation, and brentuximab vedotin exposure was variable. The repertoire was sequenced with immunoSEQ multiplex PCR; TCRdb's copy has only in-frame clones and lacks some. The sample has over 25,000 clones; 72% are singletons. The sequences come from peripheral blood mononuclear cells (PBMCs), collected before the fourth cycle of nivolumab. Receptors originate from a human donor with classical Hodgkin lymphoma.

The rearrangement links TRBV16 to TRBJ2-7; D not resolved. Per the germline V gene, CDR1 is KGHSY and CDR2 is FQNENV. This CDR3 has 15 residues. Trimming removed 4 bases from V and 2 bases from J, with 15 bases in between. The DNA of the CDR3 is TGTGCCAGCAGCCCCGGGCAGTTACCCCCCTACGAGCAGTACTTC. Translation gives CASSPGQLPPYEQYF.

This rearrangement joins TRBV4-2 to TRBJ1-2, with D unclear. The V gene's germline CDR1 is LGHNA and CDR2 YNFKEQ. V shed 1 base and J shed 7 bases, with 10 bases lying between them. This CDR3 is built from 13 residues. DNA of the CDR3: TGTGCCAGCAGCCAAGCCATCGGGTCTGGCTACACCTTC. Translation gives CASSQAIGSGYTF.

The rearrangement uses TRBV4-2 and TRBJ2-1; no firm D call. Trimming pared 0 bases from V and 8 bases from J, leaving 11 bases between. The CDR3 length is 14 residues. Germline-derived CDR1 and CDR2 are LGHNA and YNFKEQ. CDR3 in amino acids: CASSQDRLGDEQFF. DNA for the CDR3: TGTGCCAGCAGCCAAGATAGGCTAGGCGATGAGCAGTTCTTC.

The chain uses TRBV27 and TRBJ2-1; D unresolved. Germline V gene data show CDR1 as MNHEY and CDR2 as SMNVEV (reference sequence). This CDR3 contains 15 residues. V lost 2 bases and J 9 bases, leaving 17 bases between the germline ends. The CDR3 protein is CASSLGLTGPSEQFF. DNA of the CDR3: TGTGCCAGCAGTTTAGGTCTTACGGGCCCTAGTGAGCAGTTCTTC.

The rearrangement uses TRBV7-2 and TRBJ2-1, with 11 bases that match TRBD2. The CDR3 runs 16 residues. The J segment lost 5 bases and the V segment lost 5 bases, leaving 8 bases of the junction unmatched. Germline V gene data show CDR1 as SGHTA and CDR2 as FQGNSA. The CDR3: CASSPTGTSGHNEQFF. In DNA form, the CDR3 reads TGTGCCAGCAGCCCAACCGGGACTAGCGGACACAATGAGCAGTTCTTC.

This clone was seen more than once but under ten times. This chain connects TRBV7-9 to TRBJ2-7; TRBD1 matches at 7 bases. The CDR3 spans 13 residues. V dropped 3 bases and J dropped 3; count of bases not matched to a gene: 2. Germline V gene lookup returns CDR1 SEHNR and CDR2 FQNEAQ (reference sequence). CDR3 residues: CASSFRQGYEQYF. In DNA form, the CDR3 reads TGTGCCAGCAGCTTTAGACAGGGCTACGAGCAGTACTTC.

CDR3 DNA: TGTGCCAGCAGTTACGGACAGCTTTATGGCTACACCTTC. It codes for CASSYGQLYGYTF. The chain has TRBV6-5 and TRBJ1-2, with D perhaps TRBD1 (6 bases). V lost 2 bases to trimming and J lost 5 bases, with 9 bases between them. CDR3 length equals 13 residues. Germline V gene lookup returns CDR1 MNHEY and CDR2 SVGAGI.

This clone was picked up one time. The chain recombines TRBV7-2 with TRBJ2-3; maybe TRBD2 (6 bases). Germline V CDR1 and CDR2: SGHTA, FQGNSA. The V gene lost 3 bases and the J gene lost 0 bases, with 7 bases spanning the gap. The CDR3 runs 14 residues. The CDR3 protein is CASSFAGSTDTQYF. The CDR3 bases are TGTGCCAGCAGCTTCGCGGGGAGCACAGATACGCAGTATTTT.

The CDR3 sequence: CASIGQGAPTGELFF. The CDR3 bases are TGCGCCAGCATCGGCCAGGGGGCACCCACCGGGGAGCTGTTTTTT. J is TRBJ2-2 and V is TRBV5-1; the match to TRBD1 covers 8 bases. From germline, CDR1 is SGHRS and CDR2 YFSETQ. The junction had 8 bases not matched to a gene; V was cut back by 6 bases and J by 4 bases. This CDR3 spans 15 amino acids.

The chain couples TRBV28 to TRBJ1-3; D may be TRBD1 (5 bases). The CDR3 length is 17 residues. Trimming took off 5 bases at V and 2 bases at J, with 19 bases between the two ends. The germline V gene has CDR1 MDHEN and CDR2 SYDVKM. The CDR3 region is CASSPTTGLQAGNTIYF. DNA of the CDR3: TGTGCCAGCAGTCCTACGACCGGGCTACAGGCTGGAAACACCATATATTTT. Using reference TRBV28 and TRBJ1-3 for the parts outside the CDR3, the full variable domain is DVKVTQSSRYLVKRTGEKVFLECVQDMDHENMFWYRQDPGLGLRLIYFSYDVKMKEKGDIPEGYSVSREKKERFSLILESASTNQTSMYLCASSPTTGLQAGNTIYFGEGSWLTVV.

J is TRBJ2-2 and V is TRBV11-3, with D unclear. Germline lookup yields CDR1 SGHNT and CDR2 YENEEA. V was cut by 5 bases and J by 1 base, with 8 bases left in between. The CDR3 covers 14 residues. The CDR3, as DNA: TGTGCCAGCAGCCCTGGTGAGAACACCGGGGAGCTGTTTTTT. Translated: CASSPGENTGELFF.

The CDR3 region is CASSSTAGSALPGFF. The CDR3 DNA is TGCGCCAGCAGCTCGACCGCGGGCTCAGCCCTACCAGGGTTCTTC. The V gene is TRBV5-1, the J gene TRBJ2-1; possible D gene TRBD2, 5 bases. CDR1 SGHRS and CDR2 YFSETQ come from the germline V gene. The V gene lost 3 bases and the J gene lost 15 bases, with 25 bases spanning the gap. This CDR3 has 15 amino acids.

CDR3 bases: TGCGCCAGCAGCCAAGTCACAGGGCCGGGCGAGACCCAGTACTTC. It yields the protein CASSQVTGPGETQYF. The chain links TRBV4-3 to TRBJ2-5; possible D gene TRBD1, 6 bases. CDR3 length equals 15 residues. Germline V gene lookup returns CDR1 LGHNA and CDR2 YSLEER. Deletions cut 1 base from V and 5 bases from J, with 14 bases between.

The chain is built from TRBV28 and TRBJ1-6, with D possibly matching TRBD1 (5 bases). In germline, CDR1 is MDHEN, CDR2 SYDVKM. Trimming took 9 bases from V and 9 from J, leaving 18 bases between them. The CDR3 spans 14 residues. The CDR3 spells CASCQGPGTSPLHF. The DNA for the CDR3 is TGTGCCAGTTGCCAGGGTCCGGGGACTTCACCCCTCCACTTT.

The V and J genes are TRBV9 and TRBJ2-1; D not resolved. Trimming removed 7 bases at V and 0 bases at J, with 26 bases between. CDR1 is SGDLS and CDR2 is YYNGEE in the germline V gene. This CDR3 spans 19 amino acids. For the CDR3, the DNA is TGTGCCAGCTCAATTAGTCTAGGTTCGACGTTCGGCTCCTACAATGAGCAGTTCTTC. It specifies CASSISLGSTFGSYNEQFF.

The chain employs TRBV5-5 and TRBJ1-5, with D unresolved. Deletions cut 2 bases from V and 0 bases from J, with 6 bases between. This CDR3 has 14 residues. Germline V gene lookup returns CDR1 SGHKS and CDR2 YYEKEE (reference sequence). CDR3 sequence: CASSLPGSNQPQHF. The CDR3 DNA reads as TGTGCCAGCAGCTTACCAGGTAGCAATCAGCCCCAGCATTTT.

The DNA of the CDR3 is TGTGCCAGCAGCTTAGGCCGACAGGGGGCCTACGAGCAGTACTTC. This gives the protein CASSLGRQGAYEQYF. V and J are TRBV7-8 and TRBJ2-7, with 9 nucleotides matching TRBD1. The CDR3 is 15 residues long. Germline assignment: CDR1 SGHVS and CDR2 FQNEAQ. V shed 1 base, J shed 2 bases, and the junction held 3 bases outside the gene matches.

V gene TRBV11-2 combines with J gene TRBJ1-2; TRBD1 is a possible D gene (5 bases). V dropped 7 bases and J dropped 8 bases, with 17 bases sitting between them. Germline CDR1 reads SGHAT; CDR2 reads FQNNGV. CDR3 size: 13 residues. The CDR3 DNA is TGTGCCAGCAACCTCCCCGGGGGAGGAGGCTACACCTTC. Its translation is CASNLPGGGGYTF.

The chain couples TRBV6-1 to TRBJ2-1; a possible D gene is TRBD1 (5 bases). Germline CDR1 and CDR2: MNHNS and SASEGT. V lost 4 bases and J 0 bases, leaving 13 bases between the germline ends. There are 16 residues in the CDR3. Written as DNA, the CDR3 is TGTGCCAGCAGTGCCCAGGGTTCAGGCTCCTACAATGAGCAGTTCTTC. Translating it yields CASSAQGSGSYNEQFF.

The V gene is TRBV30, the J gene TRBJ2-2; D may correspond to TRBD1 or TRBD2 (6 bases each). V was cut by 1 base and J by 7 bases, with 16 bases left in between. The CDR3 is 15 residues long. Germline V gene data show CDR1 as GTSNPN and CDR2 as SVGIG (reference sequence). CDR3 nucleotide sequence: TGTGCCTGGAGTGAGCTTTGGGGGGCGAACGGGGAGCTGTTTTTT. It is translated as CAWSELWGANGELFF.

This chain joins TRBV11-2 and TRBJ2-3; tentatively, D is TRBD1 or TRBD2 (5 bases each). V lost 0 bases, J lost 3 bases, and 7 bases lay in between. Germline V gives CDR1 SGHAT, CDR2 FQNNGV. The CDR3 has 14 residues. The CDR3 region is CASSLEWGTDTQYF. For the CDR3, the DNA is TGTGCCAGCAGCTTAGAGTGGGGGACAGATACGCAGTATTTT.

The chain joins TRBV27 to TRBJ2-7; 7 nucleotides align to TRBD1. Germline CDR1 MNHEY, CDR2 SMNVEV (reference sequence). The ends lost 3 bases at V and 3 bases at J; junction bases unmatched: 2. CDR3 length: 13 residues. Here the CDR3 reads CASSLTGNYEQYF. The CDR3 nucleotides are TGTGCCAGCAGTTTGACAGGGAACTACGAGCAGTACTTC.

Remarks on this clone: Other nucleotide sequences from this sample produce the same CDR3. The chain couples TRBV5-1 to TRBJ2-1; 10 bases fit TRBD2. The junction had 4 bases not matched to a gene; V was cut back by 0 bases and J by 7 bases. Germline CDR1 SGHRS, CDR2 YFSETQ. There are 15 residues in the CDR3. CDR3 nucleotides: TGCGCCAGCAGCTTGGGGACTAGCGGAAATAATGAGCAGTTCTTC. Encoded protein: CASSLGTSGNNEQFF.

The chain employs TRBV6-5 and TRBJ1-5, with a tentative D call TRBD1 (5 bases). The germline gives CDR1 MNHEY, CDR2 SVGAGI. There are 15 residues in the CDR3. With 6 bases removed from V and 0 bases from J, the gap between germline ends came to 12 bases. The CDR3 reads CASREGPYSNQPQHF. The CDR3 nucleotides are TGTGCCAGCAGAGAGGGGCCCTATAGCAATCAGCCCCAGCATTTT.

The chain combines TRBV27 with TRBJ1-1; no definite D call. CDR1 and CDR2 from the germline V gene are MNHEY and SMNVEV (reference sequence). V was clipped by 6 bases and J by 5 bases, with 16 bases between them. The CDR3 covers 14 residues. The CDR3 protein is CASREDFPGTEAFF. CDR3 in DNA: TGTGCCAGCAGGGAAGACTTCCCGGGGACTGAAGCTTTCTTT.

The chain recombines TRBV29-1 with TRBJ2-1, with 9 bases identical to TRBD2. V lost 8 bases, J lost 5 bases, and 10 bases stayed unmatched. Germline V gene lookup returns CDR1 SQVTM and CDR2 ANQGSEA. CDR3 length: 14 amino acids. The CDR3 sequence: CSSATSGRNNEQFF. For the CDR3, the DNA is TGCAGCTCGGCCACAAGCGGGAGGAACAATGAGCAGTTCTTC.

The CDR3 DNA reads TGTGCCAGCAGCTTAGGCGGGACAGGGGGGGATGGCTACACCTTC. Protein: CASSLGGTGGDGYTF. The J gene is TRBJ1-2, the V gene TRBV7-2; 11 bases map to TRBD1. CDR3 length: 15 residues. Losses at the gene ends were 1 base for V and 6 bases for J; bases not matched to a gene: 4. Germline CDR1 reads SGHTA; CDR2 reads FQGNSA.

The rearrangement links TRBV5-4 to TRBJ2-5, with D perhaps matching TRBD1 or TRBD2 (5 bases each). CDR3 size: 15 residues. CDR1 and CDR2 from the germline V gene are SGHNT and YYREEE (reference sequence). V dropped 1 base and J dropped 4 bases, with 14 bases sitting between them. DNA of the CDR3: TGTGCCAGCAGCTTGTCCACGGGTGGGGGAGAGACCCAGTACTTC. This codes for CASSLSTGGGETQYF. Full variable domain (outside the CDR3, taken from reference TRBV5-4 and TRBJ2-5): ETGVTQSPTHLIKTRGQQVTLRCSSQSGHNTVSWYQQALGQGPQFIFQYYREEENGRGNFPPRFSGLQFPNYSSELNVNALELDDSALYLCASSLSTGGGETQYFGPGTRLLVL.

The table lists this clone with a few counts. The gene calls are TRBV7-3 and TRBJ1-2; D gene unclear. V was shortened by 4 bases and J by 1 base, with 16 bases between the two germline ends. Germline CDR1 SGHTA, CDR2 FQGTGA. This CDR3 region has 16 residues. The CDR3 here is CASSSYPRSGNYGYTF. As DNA, the CDR3 is TGTGCCAGCAGCTCTTACCCTAGGAGCGGTAACTATGGCTACACCTTC.

A word on this clone: Given a much more abundant clone one base away, this may be a read error. CDR3 DNA sequence: TGTGCCAGCAGTTCGGCCGGGGGGGGGCATCCAGATACGCAGTATTTT. It translates to CASSSAGGGHPDTQYF. The chain carries TRBV28 and TRBJ2-3; 8 bases map to TRBD2. This CDR3 comprises 16 residues. Germline loops: CDR1 MDHEN, CDR2 SYDVKM. V lost 4 bases to trimming and J lost 4 bases; unmatched junction nucleotides: 10.

The rearrangement uses TRBV5-1 and TRBJ2-7; possibly TRBD1 for D (6 bases). The CDR3 totals 14 residues. Trimming cost V 4 bases and J 0 bases, with 11 bases left between them. The germline gives CDR1 SGHRS, CDR2 YFSETQ. This CDR3 is CASSATGSSYEQYF. The CDR3 DNA reads as TGCGCCAGCAGCGCAACAGGGTCCTCCTACGAGCAGTACTTC.